Each of the 10 T cell receptor beta chains below was sequenced from the same sample in a study of cytomegalovirus exposure and HLA in healthy donors (dated by TCRdb to 2017 to 2019). The library was produced with the immunoSEQ multiplex PCR assay. For the multiplex PCR, a mixture combining 60 forward primers for TCR Vbeta segments and 13 reverse primers for TCR Jbeta segments was used. The immuneACCESS repertoire file appears here via TCRdb, limited to in-frame rearrangements. These files lack a portion of the clones; in checked studies, under half of the deficit traces to unresolved V genes, and the cause of the others is not known. The sample records 120,000 or so clones, around three quarters of which are singletons. More than 3% of the sample is in the top ten clones. The sequencing sample was made of PBMCs. All receptors derive from a man aged 30 to 45 in good health and CMV-seronegative.

This clone was counted once. The chain couples TRBV11-3 to TRBJ2-1, with D possibly matching TRBD2 (5 bases). Between the trimmed V and J ends, which lost 4 bases and 7 bases, there was a span of 23 bases. The germline V gene encodes CDR1 SGHNT and CDR2 YENEEA. The length of the CDR3 is 17 residues. The CDR3 reads CASSSRGSVGLINEQFF. Written as DNA, the CDR3 is TGTGCCAGCAGCTCCCGGGGTAGTGTGGGATTGATAAATGAGCAGTTCTTC.

This clone was seen just once. The CDR3 DNA reads TGTGCCAGCAGCCCGGGAGGGAGCTCCTACAATGAGCAGTTCTTC. The encoded protein is CASSPGGSSYNEQFF. This sequence joins TRBV7-2 and TRBJ2-1, with TRBD2 matching 8 bases. Germline values: CDR1 SGHTA, CDR2 FQGNSA. This CDR3 contains 15 residues. Trimming removed 5 bases from V and 0 bases from J; junction bases left unmatched: 3.

CDR3 nucleotide sequence: TGTGCCAGTAGTAGACAGGGATGGGAGACCCAGTACTTC. It codes for CASSRQGWETQYF. V is TRBV19 and J is TRBJ2-5, with 7 positions matching TRBD1. In germline, CDR1 is LNHDA, CDR2 SQIVND (reference sequence). The CDR3 extends over 13 amino acids. Trimming took 4 bases from V and 5 from J; bases not matched to a gene: 4.

This clone has more than one count but fewer than ten. V usage is TRBV30 and J usage is TRBJ1-2; 7 nucleotides align to TRBD1. Germline V gene sequence: CDR1 GTSNPN, CDR2 SVGIG (reference sequence). The trim removed 2 bases at V and 0 bases at J, leaving 6 bases unmatched. The CDR3 spans 15 residues. The CDR3 bases are TGTGCCTGGAGTCCGGGACAGAGAGCTAACTATGGCTACACCTTC. Amino acids: CAWSPGQRANYGYTF.

The genes are TRBV10-3 and TRBJ1-3, with D maybe TRBD1 (5 bases). The CDR3 consists of 16 residues. Germline V gives CDR1 ENHRY, CDR2 SYGVKD. V lost 0 bases to trimming and J lost 2 bases, with 11 bases between them. The CDR3 DNA sequence: TGTGCCATCAGTGAGTCAGGCAGGGCCCCTGGAAACACCATATATTTT. It codes for CAISESGRAPGNTIYF.

The chain recombines TRBV19 with TRBJ2-3; D uncertain. The CDR3 covers 11 residues. Germline V gives CDR1 LNHDA, CDR2 SQIVND (reference sequence). The germline V and J ends were trimmed by 10 bases and 5 bases, with 10 bases remaining between them. CDR3 region: CATRQEDTQYF. CDR3 in DNA: TGTGCCACCCGGCAGGAAGATACGCAGTATTTT.

V gene TRBV5-5 combines with J gene TRBJ2-3, with a weak D call TRBD2 (6 bases). V was shortened by 3 bases and J by 1 base, with 12 bases between the two germline ends. This CDR3 has 15 residues. Germline V gene lookup returns CDR1 SGHKS and CDR2 YYEKEE (reference sequence). The CDR3 nucleotides read TGTGCCAGCAGCTCCATGGCGGGACGCACAGATACGCAGTATTTT. Its protein is CASSSMAGRTDTQYF.

The rearrangement links TRBV5-1 to TRBJ2-1; tentative D call: TRBD2 (6 bases). CDR1 and CDR2 from the germline V gene are SGHRS and YFSETQ. The germline V and J ends were trimmed by 3 bases and 1 base, with 17 bases remaining between them. The CDR3 is made up of 17 amino acids. CDR3 amino acids: CASSSPVAEGSYNEQFF. DNA of the CDR3: TGCGCCAGCAGCTCTCCAGTAGCGGAGGGGTCCTACAATGAGCAGTTCTTC.

The J gene is TRBJ1-2, the V gene TRBV28, with 7 nucleotides matching TRBD1. This CDR3 contains 15 residues. Germline trimming cut 7 bases from V and 1 base from J; bases unmatched to any gene: 9. Germline values: CDR1 MDHEN, CDR2 SYDVKM. CDR3 region: CASTFSGQINYGYTF. Written as DNA, the CDR3 is TGTGCCAGCACTTTCTCGGGACAGATTAACTATGGCTACACCTTC.

CDR3 bases: TGTGCCAGCAGCGTAGAGGGGGGGACCACAGATACGCAGTATTTT. This codes for CASSVEGGTTDTQYF. The chain employs TRBV9 and TRBJ2-3, with TRBD2 as a possible D gene (7 bases). Germline loops: CDR1 SGDLS, CDR2 YYNGEE. V dropped 0 bases and J dropped 2 bases, with 10 bases sitting between them. This CDR3 is built from 15 residues.